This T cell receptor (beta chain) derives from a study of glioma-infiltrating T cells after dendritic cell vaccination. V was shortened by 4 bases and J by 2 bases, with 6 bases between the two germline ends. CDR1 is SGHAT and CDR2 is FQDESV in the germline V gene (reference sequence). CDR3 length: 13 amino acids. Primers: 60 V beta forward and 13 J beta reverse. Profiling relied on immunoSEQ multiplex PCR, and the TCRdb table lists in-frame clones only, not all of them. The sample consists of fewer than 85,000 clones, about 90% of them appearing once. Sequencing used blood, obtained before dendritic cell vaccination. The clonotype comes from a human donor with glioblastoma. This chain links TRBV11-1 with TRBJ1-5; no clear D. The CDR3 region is CASSSEGNQPQHF. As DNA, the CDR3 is TGTGCCAGCAGCTCGGAGGGCAATCAGCCCCAGCATTTT. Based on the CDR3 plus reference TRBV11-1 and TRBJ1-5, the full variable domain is EAEVAQSPRYKITEKSQAVAFWCDPISGHATLYWYRQILGQGPELLVQFQDESVVDDSQLPKDRFSAERLKGVDSTLKIQPAELGDSAMYLCASSSEGNQPQHFGDGTRLSIL.